The entry that follows covers one TCR beta chain sequence. No antigen is known for it. The germline V and J ends were trimmed by 8 bases and 1 base, with 23 bases remaining between them. Germline assignment: CDR1 SGHRS and CDR2 YFSETQ. This CDR3 has 17 amino acids. This specimen belongs to a study of cytomegalovirus exposure and HLA in healthy donors. Study findings and constraints: Near-uniform donor sequencing depth was presumed by presence/absence analyses. Immune exposure data for these donors was limited to CMV serostatus.

The primer mix had 60 Vbeta and 13 Jbeta primers. The data were produced by immunoSEQ multiplex PCR, yet TCRdb's version contains in-frame clones alone and is incomplete. This repertoire shows fewer than 200,000 clones, less than 90% found once; its top ten account for around 0.25%. The specimen sequenced was PBMCs. The sequence was obtained from a girl under three years old in good health and CMV-seronegative. V is TRBV5-1 and J is TRBJ2-3, with D perhaps matching TRBD1 (6 bases). CDR3 in amino acids: CASVPGHTPGGTDTQYF. CDR3 bases: TGCGCCAGTGTGCCGGGACACACCCCGGGTGGCACAGATACGCAGTATTTT.